A selection of T cell receptor beta chains follows, all from one sample in a study of T cell responses to AZD1222 COVID-19 vaccine. Only in-frame clones appear in the TCRdb table, and some are missing; sequencing was by immunoSEQ multiplex PCR. Among around 180,000 clones, over 80% were seen once, and the ten largest hold less than 3%. This material consisted of peripheral blood, taken on day 0 of MenACWY control vaccination. Every receptor here comes from an adult in good health. The CDR3 runs from the conserved cysteine through the conserved F or W. The order of the fields is clone size, CDR3 length, J gene, D gene, V gene, CDR3 protein, CDR3 DNA. D genes are given only for firm matches. The listing skips clone size in some rows; elsewhere it reads once, few, many or a size class.

NA,17,TRBJ2-3,TRBD2,TRBV18,CASSPASGGADTDTQYF,TGTGCCAGCTCACCAGCTAGCGGGGGGGCAGACACAGATACGCAGTATTTT
NA,13,TRBJ1-2,NA,TRBV27,CASSLDGTYGYTF,TGTGCCAGCAGTTTGGACGGGACCTATGGCTACACCTTC
once,13,TRBJ1-1,NA,TRBV5-1,CASSLGAGTEAFF,TGCGCCAGCAGCTTGGGGGCAGGCACTGAAGCTTTCTTT
NA,16,TRBJ2-1,TRBD2,TRBV5-1,CASSTSLAGGYNEQFF,TGCGCCAGCAGCACCTCACTAGCGGGCGGATACAATGAGCAGTTCTTC
NA,13,TRBJ1-2,NA,TRBV19,CASTAGPNYGYTF,TGTGCCAGTACCGCGGGCCCTAACTATGGCTACACCTTC
NA,15,TRBJ2-7,NA,TRBV9,CASVGDGQSSYEQYF,TGTGCCAGCGTCGGTGACGGGCAAAGCTCCTACGAGCAGTACTTC
NA,17,TRBJ2-7,TRBD1,TRBV5-1,CASSLQATGALSYEQYF,TGCGCCAGCAGCTTGCAAGCAACAGGGGCGCTATCCTACGAGCAGTACTTC
NA,14,TRBJ2-1,TRBD2,TRBV6-2/TRBV6-3,CASSGLAGGDEQFF,TGTGCCAGCAGTGGACTAGCGGGGGGCGATGAGCAGTTCTTC
once,16,TRBJ2-7,TRBD1,TRBV5-1,CASSLAGTGVSYEQYF,TGCGCCAGCAGCTTGGCTGGGACAGGGGTCTCCTACGAGCAGTACTTC
once,14,TRBJ1-5,NA,TRBV11-2,CASSSGDASQPQHF,TGTGCCAGCAGTTCCGGAGACGCTAGCCAGCCCCAGCATTTT
once,14,TRBJ2-5,TRBD1,TRBV6-5,CASSRGTGAETQYF,TGTGCCAGCAGTAGAGGGACAGGGGCAGAGACCCAGTACTTC
NA,10,TRBJ2-5,NA,TRBV3-1/TRBV3-2,CASSQETQYF,TGTGCCAGCAGCCAAGAGACCCAGTACTTC
NA,15,TRBJ1-4,TRBD1,TRBV11-2,CASSLRGTANEKLFF,TGTGCCAGCAGCTTAAGAGGGACAGCTAATGAAAAACTGTTTTTT
NA,14,TRBJ2-7,NA,TRBV5-1,CASSTRWQTDEQYF,TGCGCCAGCAGCACCCGGTGGCAGACGGACGAGCAGTACTTC
once,16,TRBJ1-2,NA,TRBV13,CASSLVRQGGDEGYTF,TGTGCCAGCAGCCTCGTCCGCCAAGGAGGGGATGAAGGCTACACCTTC
NA,13,TRBJ1-4,TRBD1,TRBV6-5,CASNAGGFEKLFF,TGTGCCAGCAATGCAGGGGGATTTGAAAAACTGTTTTTT
NA,12,TRBJ2-7,NA,TRBV28,CASSFGSYEQYF,TGTGCCAGCAGTTTCGGCTCCTACGAGCAGTACTTC
once,13,TRBJ2-1,NA,TRBV7-3,CASSLDQYNEQFF,TGTGCCAGCAGCTTAGACCAGTACAATGAGCAGTTCTTC
NA,15,TRBJ2-1,NA,TRBV6-1,CASSDQGSWSDEQFF,TGTGCCAGCAGTGATCAGGGGTCGTGGTCGGATGAGCAGTTCTTC
NA,15,TRBJ1-5,NA,TRBV19,CASSIEPGVAQPQHF,TGTGCCAGTAGTATTGAACCAGGGGTCGCACAGCCCCAGCATTTT
NA,11,TRBJ2-7,NA,TRBV6-1,CASSNGDEQYF,TGTGCCAGCAGTAACGGAGACGAGCAGTACTTC
NA,14,TRBJ1-4,NA,TRBV18,CASSPQGTNEKLFF,TGTGCCAGCTCACCCCAGGGAACTAATGAAAAACTGTTTTTT
NA,15,TRBJ2-7,TRBD1,TRBV7-2,CASSTTGGRSYEQYF,TGTGCCAGCAGCACAACAGGGGGCCGATCGTACGAGCAGTACTTC
NA,14,TRBJ1-6,NA,TRBV3-1/TRBV3-2,CASALWTDNSPLHF,TGTGCCAGCGCATTGTGGACAGATAATTCACCCCTCCACTTT
once,14,TRBJ2-1,NA,TRBV27,CASSSLPLYNEQFF,TGTGCCAGCAGTTCCCTGCCCCTCTACAATGAGCAGTTCTTC
NA,12,TRBJ1-1,NA,TRBV19,CASRTVLAEAFF,TGTGCCTCCAGGACTGTTCTTGCTGAAGCTTTCTTT
NA,16,TRBJ1-6,TRBD1,TRBV28,CASSTTGGAYNSPLHF,TGTGCCAGCAGTACTACAGGGGGCGCCTATAATTCACCCCTCCACTTT
NA,14,TRBJ1-3,NA,TRBV11-2,CASSEGSSGNTIYF,TGTGCCAGCAGCGAAGGATCCTCTGGAAACACCATATATTTT
NA,11,TRBJ1-1,NA,TRBV12-5,CASGQGSEAFF,TGTGCTAGTGGCCAGGGGTCTGAAGCTTTCTTT
once,15,TRBJ2-5,NA,TRBV2,CASREGRAYQETQYF,TGTGCCAGCAGGGAGGGCCGAGCGTACCAAGAGACCCAGTACTTC
NA,15,TRBJ1-4,NA,TRBV7-2,CASSLNGQDNEKLFF,TGTGCCAGCAGCTTAAACGGGCAGGATAATGAAAAACTGTTTTTT
few,13,TRBJ2-7,NA,TRBV28,CASSLPSSYEQYF,TGTGCCAGCAGTTTACCGAGCTCCTACGAGCAGTACTTC
NA,21,TRBJ2-1,TRBD2,TRBV7-3,CASSLNPPGLAGGGSYNEQFF,TGTGCCAGCAGCTTAAACCCCCCGGGACTAGCGGGAGGGGGTTCCTACAATGAGCAGTTCTTC
NA,14,TRBJ1-5,TRBD1,TRBV30,CAFTGEAANQPQHF,TGTGCCTTCACAGGGGAAGCGGCCAATCAGCCCCAGCATTTT
NA,15,TRBJ2-5,TRBD1,TRBV6-5,CASSSWGRGQETQYF,TGTGCCAGCAGTTCCTGGGGCAGGGGGCAAGAGACCCAGTACTTC
NA,12,TRBJ1-1,NA,TRBV27,CASSFRGTEAFF,TGTGCCAGCAGTTTTCGGGGGACTGAAGCTTTCTTT
NA,14,TRBJ2-7,NA,TRBV28,CASSLERGWYEQYF,TGTGCCAGCAGTTTAGAGAGAGGGTGGTACGAGCAGTACTTC
once,14,TRBJ1-6,TRBD1,TRBV28,CASNYRGPGSPLHF,TGTGCCAGCAACTACAGGGGGCCCGGCTCACCCCTCCACTTT
NA,15,TRBJ2-5,NA,TRBV27,CASSLMSGGQETQYF,TGTGCCAGCAGTTTAATGTCAGGGGGGCAGGAGACCCAGTACTTC
few,16,TRBJ2-7,TRBD1,TRBV11-3,CASRPPGQGLRYEQYF,TGTGCCAGCAGGCCCCCGGGACAGGGTTTAAGGTACGAGCAGTACTTC
NA,14,TRBJ2-7,TRBD1,TRBV2,CASTRQDRPYEQYF,TGTGCCAGCACAAGACAGGACAGGCCCTACGAGCAGTACTTC
once,18,TRBJ2-7,TRBD1,TRBV6-2/TRBV6-3,CASSYEGSRDSNSYEQYF,TGTGCCAGCAGTTACGAAGGCTCCCGGGACAGCAATTCCTACGAGCAGTACTTC
NA,12,TRBJ1-2,NA,TRBV28,CASSSQAYGYTF,TGTGCCAGCAGTTCCCAAGCCTATGGCTACACCTTC
NA,15,TRBJ2-1,NA,TRBV6-5,CASSYLAPSYNEQFF,TGTGCCAGCAGTTACTTAGCGCCCTCCTACAATGAGCAGTTCTTC
NA,14,TRBJ2-2,NA,TRBV6-5,CASRRQLMVGELFF,TGTGCCAGCAGAAGACAGTTAATGGTCGGGGAGCTGTTTTTT
NA,15,TRBJ1-1,TRBD1,TRBV30,CAWSVGGTGNTEAFF,TGTGCCTGGAGTGTTGGGGGGACAGGGAACACTGAAGCTTTCTTT
NA,19,TRBJ2-2,NA,TRBV21-1,CASSKKGTSGGCYTGELFF,TGTGCCAGCAGCAAGAAAGGGACTAGCGGGGGTTGTTACACCGGGGAGCTGTTTTTT
NA,12,TRBJ2-5,NA,TRBV11-2,CASSSTQETQYF,TGTGCCAGCAGCTCAACGCAAGAGACCCAGTACTTC
NA,17,TRBJ2-1,TRBD2,TRBV24-1,CATSGSGTSGRYNEQFF,TGTGCCACCAGTGGTTCCGGGACTAGCGGGCGTTACAATGAGCAGTTCTTC
NA,14,TRBJ1-3,NA,TRBV19,CASTPLSSGNTIYF,TGTGCCAGTACCCCACTGAGCTCTGGAAACACCATATATTTT
NA,13,TRBJ2-3,NA,TRBV20-1,CSASSGGTDTQYF,TGCAGTGCTAGTTCCGGGGGCACAGATACGCAGTATTTT
NA,14,TRBJ2-3,NA,TRBV19,CASTQAGDTDTQYF,TGTGCCAGTACCCAAGCAGGGGACACAGATACGCAGTATTTT
once,14,TRBJ2-1,NA,TRBV30,CAWSIGTADNEQFF,TGTGCCTGGAGTATAGGGACGGCCGACAATGAGCAGTTCTTC
NA,18,TRBJ1-4,NA,TRBV5-1,CASSPSGGSTGANEKLFF,TGCGCCAGCAGCCCCTCAGGAGGGAGTACCGGAGCTAATGAAAAACTGTTTTTT
NA,14,TRBJ1-2,NA,TRBV10-3,CAISRDNPNYGYTF,TGTGCCATCAGCCGGGACAACCCTAACTATGGCTACACCTTC
NA,15,TRBJ1-4,TRBD1,TRBV9,CASSVSGTGYEKLFF,TGTGCCAGCAGCGTATCCGGGACAGGGTACGAAAAACTGTTTTTT
NA,15,TRBJ1-6,NA,TRBV6-4,CASSPEGSYNSPLHF,TGTGCCAGCAGCCCGGAGGGCTCCTATAATTCACCCCTCCACTTT
NA,13,TRBJ1-2,NA,TRBV11-2,CASSSGRAGGYTF,TGTGCCAGCAGCTCGGGCAGGGCGGGTGGCTACACCTTC
NA,13,TRBJ2-3,TRBD1,TRBV5-6,CASKDRVEDTQYF,TGTGCCAGCAAGGACAGGGTCGAAGATACGCAGTATTTT